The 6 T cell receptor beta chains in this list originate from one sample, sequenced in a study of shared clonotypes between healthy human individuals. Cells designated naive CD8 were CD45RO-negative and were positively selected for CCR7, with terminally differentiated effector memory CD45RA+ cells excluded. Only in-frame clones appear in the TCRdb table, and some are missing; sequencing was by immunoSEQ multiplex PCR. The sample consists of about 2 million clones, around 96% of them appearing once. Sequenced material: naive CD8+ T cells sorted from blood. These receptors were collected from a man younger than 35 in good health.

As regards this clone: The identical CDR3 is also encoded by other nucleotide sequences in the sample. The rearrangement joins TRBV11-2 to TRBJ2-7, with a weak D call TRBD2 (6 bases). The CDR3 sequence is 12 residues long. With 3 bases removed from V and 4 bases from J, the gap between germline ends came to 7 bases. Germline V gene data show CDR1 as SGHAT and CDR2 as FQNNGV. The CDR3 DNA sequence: TGTGCCAGCAGCTTGGAGGGGTACGAGCAGTACTTC. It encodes CASSLEGYEQYF.

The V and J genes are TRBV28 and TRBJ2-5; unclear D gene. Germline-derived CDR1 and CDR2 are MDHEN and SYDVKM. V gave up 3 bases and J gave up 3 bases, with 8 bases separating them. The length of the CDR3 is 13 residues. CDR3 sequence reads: CASSLPGKETQYF. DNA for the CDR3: TGTGCCAGCAGTTTGCCAGGAAAAGAGACCCAGTACTTC.

CDR3 loop: CSVGEDYQETQYF. The CDR3 nucleotides are TGCAGCGTTGGTGAGGACTATCAAGAGACCCAGTACTTC. The chain combines TRBV29-1 with TRBJ2-5; the D gene is possibly TRBD2 (6 bases). The V gene's germline CDR1 is SQVTM and CDR2 ANQGSEA. This CDR3 comprises 13 residues. V dropped 4 bases and J dropped 2 bases, with 11 bases sitting between them.

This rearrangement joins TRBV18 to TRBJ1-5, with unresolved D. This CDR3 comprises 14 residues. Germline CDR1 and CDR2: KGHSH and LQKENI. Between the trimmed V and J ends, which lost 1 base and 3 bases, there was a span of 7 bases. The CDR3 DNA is TGTGCCAGCTCACCACGGTCAAACAATCAGCCCCAGCATTTT. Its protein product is CASSPRSNNQPQHF.

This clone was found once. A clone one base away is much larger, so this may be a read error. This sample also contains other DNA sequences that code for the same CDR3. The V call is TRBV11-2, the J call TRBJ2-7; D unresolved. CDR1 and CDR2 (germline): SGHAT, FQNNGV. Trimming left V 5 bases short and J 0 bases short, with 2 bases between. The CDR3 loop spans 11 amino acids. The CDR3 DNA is TGTGCCAGCAGCCACTCCTACGAGCAGTACTTC. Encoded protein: CASSHSYEQYF.

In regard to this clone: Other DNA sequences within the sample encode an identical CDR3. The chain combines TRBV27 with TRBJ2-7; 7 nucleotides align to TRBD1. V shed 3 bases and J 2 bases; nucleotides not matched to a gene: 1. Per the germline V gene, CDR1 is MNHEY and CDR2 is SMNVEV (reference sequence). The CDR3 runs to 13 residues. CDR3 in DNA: TGTGCCAGCAGTTTGGGACAGACCTACGAGCAGTACTTC. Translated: CASSLGQTYEQYF.